The next 23 T cell receptor beta chains were all read from a single sample in a study of T-cell memory formation after mild COVID-19. TCRdb re-derived calls from the 5' RACE reads in MiXCR, one entry per CDR3 protein. The sample lists over 55,000 distinct CDR3 sequences; 9.5% to 15% were seen once. Input material: PBMCs or a T cell subset sorted from them (not recorded which). Receptors originate from a man between 18 and 29 years old who had mild COVID-19 (a few samples of this study predate the infection). Cell type and time point are not known.

This clonotype appeared many times. The chain carries TRBV28 and TRBJ2-7, with 9 bases matching TRBD1. Germline-derived CDR1 and CDR2 are MDHEN and SYDVKM. With 6 bases clipped from V and 5 bases from J, the junction kept 11 bases outside the gene matches. The CDR3 sequence is 15 residues long. CDR3 sequence (DNA): TGTGCCAGCAGCCCTTCCCGGGACAGGGTCAACGAGCAGTACGTC. Protein product: CASSPSRDRVNEQYV.

The table lists this clonotype with a few counts. Written as DNA, the CDR3 is TGCGCCAGCAGCCCGATCGGTCGGGGAACTAATTCACCCCTCCACTTT. Protein product: CASSPIGRGTNSPLHF. The gene calls are TRBV4-1 and TRBJ1-6; no clear D. CDR3 length: 16 residues. Germline loops: CDR1 MGHRA, CDR2 YSYEKL. The V end was cut by 4 bases, the J end by 6 bases, with 16 bases between.

Only a few counts were recorded for this clonotype. This chain links TRBV11-3 with TRBJ2-5, with 8 positions matching TRBD2. Looked up from germline, CDR1 is SGHNT and CDR2 is YENEEA. The V and J ends lost 5 bases and 1 base, in that order; junction bases with no gene match: 6. The CDR3 is 15 residues long. In DNA, the CDR3 is TGTGCCAGCAGCCCCGGGGGGGGTCTCCAAGAGACCCAGTACTTC. It specifies CASSPGGGLQETQYF.

In its sample, this clonotype was seen a few times. The V and J genes are TRBV6-5 and TRBJ1-5; D might be TRBD1 (5 bases). The germline gives CDR1 MNHEY, CDR2 SVGAGI. V dropped 6 bases and J dropped 4 bases, with 19 bases sitting between them. The CDR3 consists of 16 residues. CDR3 sequence: CASSRDRRGGNQPQHF. CDR3 nucleotides: TGTGCCAGCAGCCGAGATCGACGGGGGGGGAATCAGCCCCAGCATTTT.

The gene calls are TRBV7-2 and TRBJ2-3, with 9 nucleotides matching TRBD1. J was trimmed by 13 bases and V by 5 bases; bases with no gene match: 10. CDR1 is SGHTA and CDR2 is FQGNSA in the germline V gene. CDR3 length equals 13 residues. Written as DNA, the CDR3 is TGTGCCAGCAGCCCGGGACCCGGGACAGGGAAGTATTTT. This encodes CASSPGPGTGKYF.

This chain connects TRBV9 to TRBJ2-5; D remains unclear. The length of the CDR3 is 13 residues. V was trimmed by 1 base and J by 5 bases, leaving 9 bases between them. Germline assignment: CDR1 SGDLS and CDR2 YYNGEE. CDR3 amino acids: CASSVSPLETQYF. CDR3 coding DNA: TGTGCCAGCAGCGTAAGCCCCCTCGAGACCCAGTACTTC.

This clonotype is deemed medium-sized. This chain links TRBV20-1 with TRBJ1-2; D is undetermined. From germline, CDR1 is DFQATT and CDR2 SNEGSKA (reference sequence). The CDR3 has 12 amino acids. Trimming removed 6 bases from V and 6 bases from J, with 14 bases in between. In DNA form, the CDR3 reads TGCAGTGCAGCGAGTGATAAGGATGGCTACACCTTC. The encoded protein is CSAASDKDGYTF.

This clonotype was seen more than once but under ten times. The chain employs TRBV20-1 and TRBJ2-5; no firm D call. Germline lookup yields CDR1 DFQATT and CDR2 SNEGSKA (reference sequence). V was shortened by 3 bases and J by 0 bases, with 14 bases between the two germline ends. The CDR3 is 15 amino acids. This CDR3 is CSASSLAGHQETQYF. The CDR3 nucleotides are TGCAGTGCTAGTTCTTTGGCCGGTCACCAAGAGACCCAGTACTTC.

This clonotype was observed a handful of times. The chain is built from TRBV6-5 and TRBJ1-2; D is undetermined. Trimming removed 6 bases from V and 4 bases from J, with 12 bases in between. There are 13 residues in the CDR3. Germline assignment: CDR1 MNHEY and CDR2 SVGAGI. The CDR3 bases are TGTGCCAGCAGCCGACTTGGGAGCTATGGCTACACCTTC. Translation: CASSRLGSYGYTF.

This clonotype was seen ten or more times. The rearrangement links TRBV7-3 to TRBJ2-4; D is perhaps TRBD1 (5 bases). V was clipped by 5 bases and J by 0 bases, with 14 bases between them. The germline V gene has CDR1 SGHTA and CDR2 FQGTGA. The CDR3 is 16 residues long. CDR3 sequence reads: CASSEDSLQAKNIQYF. CDR3 bases: TGTGCCAGCAGCGAAGACAGCCTACAAGCCAAAAACATTCAGTACTTC.

The chain couples TRBV12-3 or TRBV12-4 to TRBJ2-7; a possible D gene is TRBD1 (5 bases). Trimming took 1 base from V and 2 from J, leaving 6 bases between them. The CDR3 sequence is 13 residues long. CDR3: CASSLVDTYEQYF. The CDR3 DNA reads TGTGCCAGCAGTTTAGTGGACACCTACGAGCAGTACTTC.

The chain joins TRBV12-3 or TRBV12-4 to TRBJ1-1; D call uncertain. The CDR3 is made up of 18 amino acids. Between the trimmed V and J ends, which lost 2 bases and 0 bases, there was a span of 19 bases. The CDR3 nucleotides read TGTGCCAGCAGTTTACCCCCGACGGGCCTCATCGTGAACACTGAAGCTTTCTTT. Translated, it gives CASSLPPTGLIVNTEAFF.

The sample holds a few counts of this clonotype. V is TRBV12-5 and J is TRBJ2-1; 8 bases are shared with TRBD2. J lost 7 bases, V lost 5 bases, and 10 bases had no gene match. CDR1 and CDR2 from the germline V gene are LGHNT and FRNRAP. There are 15 residues in the CDR3. CDR3 loop: CASGPPIGGGNEQFF. CDR3 DNA sequence: TGTGCTAGTGGTCCCCCGATCGGGGGGGGGAATGAGCAGTTCTTC.

In its sample, this clonotype was seen many times. The chain uses TRBV7-9 and TRBJ1-1, with a possible D match to TRBD1 (6 bases). This CDR3 is 15 amino acids long. With 4 bases removed from V and 5 bases from J, the gap between germline ends came to 17 bases. Germline V gene sequence: CDR1 SEHNR, CDR2 FQNEAQ (reference sequence). The DNA of the CDR3 is TGTGCCAGCAGCTCTCGGGGGGGCCGGTGGACTGAAGCTTTCTTT. Its protein is CASSSRGGRWTEAFF.

The genes are TRBV6-6 and TRBJ2-7, with 7 bases aligning to TRBD1. V shed 11 bases and J 7 bases; nucleotides not matched to a gene: 14. The CDR3 is 13 amino acids. Germline CDR1 and CDR2: MNHNY and SVGAGI (reference sequence). In nucleotides, the CDR3 is TGTGCCGCCCGCCGCAGGACAGGCCAGGAGCAGTACTTC. Translating it yields CAARRRTGQEQYF.

The chain couples TRBV28 to TRBJ2-7; 10 bases line up with TRBD1. CDR1 MDHEN and CDR2 SYDVKM come from the germline V gene. This CDR3 is 17 amino acids long. V shed 6 bases, J shed 2 bases, and the junction held 13 bases outside the gene matches. CDR3 region: CASSLPSDRGRAYEQYV. The DNA for the CDR3 is TGTGCCAGCAGCCTCCCCTCAGACAGGGGGCGAGCCTACGAGCAGTACGTC.

There are a few counts of this clonotype. The chain recombines TRBV4-1 with TRBJ1-2; no definite D call. This CDR3 is built from 13 residues. The germline V gene encodes CDR1 MGHRA and CDR2 YSYEKL. V was clipped by 0 bases and J by 7 bases, with 9 bases between them. The CDR3 protein is CASSQDFAGGYTF. DNA of the CDR3: TGCGCCAGCAGCCAAGATTTCGCAGGTGGCTACACCTTC.

This clonotype was recorded many times. This chain links TRBV10-3 with TRBJ1-2; 10 bases match TRBD1. V was pared by 10 bases and J by 13 bases, with 3 bases of the junction left unmatched. The CDR3 has 9 amino acids. Germline lookup yields CDR1 ENHRY and CDR2 SYGVKD. The CDR3 nucleotides read TGTGCCACCGGACAGGGGGGCACCTTC. It yields the protein CATGQGGTF.

This chain uses TRBV14 with TRBJ1-4; D gene uncertain. Germline V lookup: CDR1 SGHDN, CDR2 FVKESK. With 0 bases removed from V and 4 bases from J, the gap between germline ends came to 15 bases. The CDR3 loop spans 17 amino acids. The CDR3 spells CASSQDRRPPLNEKLFF. The CDR3 region has the DNA TGTGCCAGCAGCCAAGATCGCAGACCCCCTCTTAATGAAAAACTGTTTTTT.

This clonotype has at least ten counts. This chain joins TRBV2 and TRBJ2-5, with 13 bases matching TRBD2. CDR1 is SNHLY and CDR2 is FYNNEI in the germline V gene. This CDR3 region has 15 residues. Unmatched junction bases numbered 4, after V lost 5 bases and J lost 4 bases. The DNA of the CDR3 is TGTGCCAGCAGTTTGGGACTAGCGGGAACAGAGACCCAGTACTTC. Encoded protein: CASSLGLAGTETQYF.

The V gene is TRBV20-1, the J gene TRBJ2-1, with 9 bases identical to TRBD2. The germline CDR1 and CDR2 sequences are DFQATT and SNEGSKA (reference sequence). Unmatched junction bases numbered 4, after V lost 3 bases and J lost 1 base. The CDR3 is 15 amino acids. The CDR3 here is CSASQRGVSYNEQFF. The CDR3 DNA is TGCAGTGCTAGCCAGCGGGGGGTGTCCTACAATGAGCAGTTCTTC.

The V and J genes are TRBV27 and TRBJ2-5; 12 nucleotides align to TRBD2. V shed 3 bases, J shed 4 bases, and the junction held 3 bases outside the gene matches. CDR3 length: 15 residues. Germline V lookup: CDR1 MNHEY, CDR2 SMNVEV (reference sequence). CDR3 sequence: CASSFLAGGTETQYF. DNA of the CDR3: TGTGCCAGCAGTTTTCTAGCGGGGGGGACAGAGACCCAGTACTTC.

There are many counts of this clonotype. This chain connects TRBV6-2 or TRBV6-3 to TRBJ2-7, with 7 bases aligning to TRBD1. Germline values: CDR1 MNHEY, CDR2 SVGEGT. The J segment lost 6 bases and the V segment lost 5 bases, leaving 10 bases of the junction unmatched. The CDR3 is made up of 14 amino acids. The CDR3 sequence: CASSRLTGIREQYV. For the CDR3, the DNA is TGTGCCAGCAGTCGGCTGACAGGGATTCGCGAGCAGTACGTC.